This T cell receptor beta chain stems from a study of cytomegalovirus exposure and HLA in healthy donors (dated by TCRdb to the late 2010s). Background for the entire study: An earlier analysis of around 600 of the donors reported about 250 Gb of sequence data and 100 million to 140 million unique TCR beta sequences from roughly 200 million T cells. The later analysis used no new phenotypic data to find candidate immune exposures, relying instead on TCR beta sequences and their occurrence across donors. To study patterns of TCR occurrence, a later analysis re-analyzed previously published TCR beta repertoires from hundreds of donors and added high-resolution HLA genotyping. Among some 400 genotyped donors of the cohort, an average of approximately 240,000 unique TCR beta nucleotide sequences was sequenced per donor, of which about 19% were non-productive. Class I and class II HLA loci were covered by the typing at four-digit resolution. Several DR-DQ haplotypes were handled as single units for association and clustering because linkage in the cohort was strong. Every discovery cohort repertoire had been produced on one sequencing platform. An early release covering about 600 HLA-typed donors comprised about 310 gigabases of sequencing data and 85 million to 100 million unique TCR sequences. The study was designed to test whether signatures of past pathogen exposure could be identified by cataloging public T cell receptors. High-throughput TCR immunosequencing, statistical association of individual TCRs with disease status, and machine learning were combined to predict cytomegalovirus infection status. Of the roughly 400 genotyped donors, approximately 81% were placed in the genetic ancestry cluster associated with self-reported Caucasian donors. In a later genetic analysis, genome-wide SNP genotypes for about three fifths of the roughly 670 donors were used, and that subset was treated as a discovery cohort. In addition to the first cohort of 666 subjects, a separate validation cohort of around 110 different subjects was used. Typing coverage varied by locus: roughly 629-630 donors for A, B, C, DRB1 and DQB1; approximately 520 for DQA1; approximately 570 for DPA1; around 450 for DPB1. An earlier analysis of approximately 630 of the donors applied high-throughput TCR beta sequencing to assess whether each TCR beta V gene segment acted as functional or pseudogenic. Using immunosequencing, the study profiled T cell repertoires from 666 subjects and related those repertoires to cytomegalovirus serostatus. Donor age, sex, ethnicity and CMV serostatus were collected together with the repertoire data. The research as a whole found: In a later analysis, most CMV-associated TCR beta chains were found to appear HLA-restricted, with HLA associations seemingly driven largely by CMV exposure. Linkage disequilibrium might explain the correlated functional status among segregating V segments, but an unknown experimental factor could not be excluded. A later genetic analysis reported fewer N-insertions in productive TCRs among donors in an Asian-associated ancestry cluster than the roughly 700-donor mean. In both the original and validation cohorts, the classifier was reported to diagnose cytomegalovirus status with high specificity and sensitivity. Because the 87-base-pair reads could not distinguish some IMGT-functional V segments, including TRBV6-2 and TRBV6-3, those segments were excluded. The presence/absence analyses assumed that sequencing depth was roughly uniform across donors, and that assumption may not be true. A further reported finding was that TCR beta sequences accurately predicted the HLA-A and HLA-B alleles for most subjects in the first cohort. The authors suggested that the approach could potentially be generalized to other disease states and immunological phenotypes. Because counts were too low, under 20 rarely observed V segments, including chromosome 9 orphons, were left out of the earlier analysis of 500 to 750 of the donors. Three of the identified cytomegalovirus-associated TCR beta chains were confirmed in vitro to be specific for cytomegalovirus antigens. An association between a missense DCLRE1C variant and V-gene and J-gene trimming of TCR beta chains was found in a later genetic analysis and replicated in an independent cohort. The study listed 164 TCR beta chains as associated with cytomegalovirus. Immune exposure information for the cohort was limited to CMV serostatus. Only TCR beta chains were sequenced in this cohort, and the absence of alpha or paired-chain data limited detectable features. According to a later analysis, TCR association rates differed among HLA loci, with DRB1 alleles showing the most associated TCRs and HLA-C alleles showing the fewest. HLA typing was unavailable for some donors at each locus, so association tests used only the typed subset. A later analysis found that HLA-associated TCR beta chains were more clonally expanded and had lower generation probabilities than equally common non-associated chains. A cluster of highly shared sequence variants was judged likely to be a technical artifact of the sequencing pipeline. Assigning TCR associations to individual alleles was difficult when HLA alleles, especially DR and DQ, strongly co-occurred. Several of the top co-occurrence clusters appeared to be linked to parvovirus B19, influenza, CMV and Epstein-Barr virus, according to a later analysis. In an earlier analysis of approximately 590 of the donors, most TCR beta V segments appeared in productive rearrangements about 87% or about 30% of the time, broadly matching IMGT annotations. Most TCR sequences were observed very rarely across donors, whereas some public TCRs were present in many individuals. In a later analysis, 16,951 TCR beta sequences were associated with specific HLA alleles at a false discovery rate of 0.05.

Notes on this clone: Which antigen it targets is not known. Base qualities are missing; no much larger clone stands one base away.

Library preparation employed the immunoSEQ multiplex PCR assay. The multiplex PCR relied on a mix of 60 forward primers for TCR Vbeta segments and 13 reverse primers for TCR Jbeta segments. A multiplex PCR assay on genomic DNA amplified the CDR3 region of rearranged TCR beta genes. On the Illumina HiSeq System, the amplified TCR beta libraries were sequenced as 87-base-pair reads. The authors processed their data as follows. Across the 670 or so repertoires, a later analysis counted 80 million or so unique TCR beta chains, 9.5 million to 12 million of which were shared by at least two donors. To remove PCR and sequencing errors, raw reads were error-corrected and collapsed into unique sequences using a nearest-neighbor algorithm that merged closely related sequences. V, D and J gene segments were assigned by aligning CDR3 sequences to IMGT reference sequences. Each retained sequence needed at least a six-nucleotide match to both a V gene segment and a J gene segment. Rearrangements were called productive when the CDR3 lacked stop codons and stayed in frame with V and J; all others were non-productive. CDR3 was defined by IMGT convention, running from the second conserved V-encoded cysteine to the conserved J-encoded phenylalanine. The earlier analysis of approximately 500 of the donors excluded sequences that lacked an unambiguous match to a single V gene segment. In an earlier analysis of several hundred of the donors, V segments were called functional above 56.7% productive rearrangements and were called segregating when the between-donor standard deviation exceeded 5%. A statistical classification framework was developed to diagnose cytomegalovirus status using the catalog of TCR beta chain sequences. V and J gene assignment, in a later analysis, came from comparing TCR nucleotide sequences with IMGT/GENE-DB human TR gene sequences. The TCRdist pipeline was used in a later analysis to assign CDR3 sequences and most-parsimonious VDJ recombination scenarios. In a later analysis, every TCR beta chain was defined by the combination of its CDR3 amino acid sequence and its V-gene family, and reads without a unique V-gene family were dropped. In a later analysis, a few hundred highly shared, low-generation-probability nucleotide sequences were removed to address suspected cross-contamination and a sequencing artifact. In a later analysis, a clonal expansion index was calculated for each public chain from normalized within-repertoire ranks of inferred template counts. In a later analysis, generation probabilities were computed with a VDJ recombination model fitted to out-of-frame rearrangements, and the resulting probabilities were checked against IGoR. In a later analysis, hypergeometric tests were used to score TCR-TCR, TCR-HLA and TCR-CMV co-occurrence, with a repertoire-size bias correction applied to TCR pairs. A later analysis estimated false discovery rates by permuting HLA or CMV assignments 20 times. In a later analysis, co-occurring TCRs were grouped with DBSCAN, and TCRdist sequence similarity was added when clustering was performed within HLA-allele-positive subsets. Repertoires with fewer than 30,000 or more than 120,000 public chains, plus five repertoires with anomalous nucleotide sharing, were excluded from co-occurrence clustering. As stored in TCRdb, this immuneACCESS dataset retains in-frame rearrangements with V and J assigned. A fraction of the clones does not appear; measured against another copy, unresolved V genes explain less than half of the discrepancy, and the remainder lacks a known reason. The V and J calls and the clone size are those of that table, but D and trimming were determined from the DNA. The sample records under 120,000 clones, less than 80% of which are singletons. The top ten constitute around 3.9% of the sample.

Including cysteine and phenylalanine, the CDR3 has 13 amino acids. Just the 39-base CDR3 DNA is kept, in frame starting at base 1. Trimming costs V 8 bases and J 0 bases, and their ends lie 10 bases apart. CDR1 LNHDA and CDR2 SQIVND are derived from the germline V gene (reference sequence). In total, approximately 690 healthy bone marrow donors made up the cohort. At the time of sampling, all cohort members were nominally healthy, though unrecorded immune exposures were likely present. The donor was CMV seropositive and was included in the group of approximately 300 seropositive cohort members. Each donor provided a peripheral blood sample, and peripheral blood mononuclear cells were used for TCR beta sequencing. The Qiagen DNeasy Blood Extraction Kit was used to extract genomic DNA from the blood cell samples.

Sample: PBMCs. This clonotype was obtained from a man younger than 40 in good health and CMV-seropositive. The sequence links TRBV19 to TRBJ1-1; too little of a D gene remains to name it. The nucleotide sequence is given as TGTGCCAGTCGGGAACAATTGAACACTGAAGCTTTCTTT. Its protein reads: CASREQLNTEAFF.